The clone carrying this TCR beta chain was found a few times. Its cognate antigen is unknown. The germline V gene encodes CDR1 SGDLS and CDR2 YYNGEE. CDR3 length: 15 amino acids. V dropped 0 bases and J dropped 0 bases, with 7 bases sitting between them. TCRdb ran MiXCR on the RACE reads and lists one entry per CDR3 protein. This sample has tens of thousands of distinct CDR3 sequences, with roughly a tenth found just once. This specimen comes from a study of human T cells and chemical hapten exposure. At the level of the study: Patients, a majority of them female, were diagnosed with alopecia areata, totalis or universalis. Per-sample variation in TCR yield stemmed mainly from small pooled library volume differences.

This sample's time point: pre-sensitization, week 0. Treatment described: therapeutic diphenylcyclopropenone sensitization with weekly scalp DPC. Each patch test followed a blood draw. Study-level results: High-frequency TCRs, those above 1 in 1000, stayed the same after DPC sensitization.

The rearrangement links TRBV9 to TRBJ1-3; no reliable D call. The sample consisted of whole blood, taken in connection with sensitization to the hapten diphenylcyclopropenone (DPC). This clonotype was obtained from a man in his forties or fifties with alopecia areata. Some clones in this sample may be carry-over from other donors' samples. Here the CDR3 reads CASSVGGISGNTIYF. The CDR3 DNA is TGTGCCAGCAGCGTAGGGGGAATCTCTGGAAACACCATATATTTT.